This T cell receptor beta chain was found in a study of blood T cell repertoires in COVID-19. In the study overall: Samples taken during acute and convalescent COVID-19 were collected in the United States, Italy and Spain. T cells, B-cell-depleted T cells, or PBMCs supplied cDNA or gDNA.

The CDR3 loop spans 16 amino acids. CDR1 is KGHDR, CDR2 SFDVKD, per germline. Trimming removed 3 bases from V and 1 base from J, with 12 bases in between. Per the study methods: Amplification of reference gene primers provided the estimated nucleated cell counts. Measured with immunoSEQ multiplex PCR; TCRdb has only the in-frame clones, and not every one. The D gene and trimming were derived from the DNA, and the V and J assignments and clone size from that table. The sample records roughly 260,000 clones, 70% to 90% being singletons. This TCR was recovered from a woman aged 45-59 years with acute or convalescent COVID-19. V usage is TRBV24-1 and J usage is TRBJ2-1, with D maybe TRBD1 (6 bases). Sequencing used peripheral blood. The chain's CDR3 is CATSDPRTASYNEQFF. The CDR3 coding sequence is TGTGCCACCAGTGATCCCCGGACAGCATCCTACAATGAGCAGTTCTTC.